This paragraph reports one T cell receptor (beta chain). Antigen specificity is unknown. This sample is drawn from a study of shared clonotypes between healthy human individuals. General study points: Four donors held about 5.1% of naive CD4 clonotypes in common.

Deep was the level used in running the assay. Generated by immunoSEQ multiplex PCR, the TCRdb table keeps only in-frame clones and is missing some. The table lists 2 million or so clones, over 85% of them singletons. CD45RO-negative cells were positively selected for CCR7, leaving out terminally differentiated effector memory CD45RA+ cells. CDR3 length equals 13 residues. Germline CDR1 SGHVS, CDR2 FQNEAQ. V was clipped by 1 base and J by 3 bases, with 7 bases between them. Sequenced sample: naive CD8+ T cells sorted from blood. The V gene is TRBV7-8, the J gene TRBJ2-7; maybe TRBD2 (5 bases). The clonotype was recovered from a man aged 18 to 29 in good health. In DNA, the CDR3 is TGTGCCAGCAGCTTAGACGCGGGCTACGAGCAGTACTTC. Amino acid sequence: CASSLDAGYEQYF.